Given below is one TCR beta chain in context. As handled by the study authors: Researchers report that nucleated cell counts were estimated from reference gene primer amplification. The data were produced by immunoSEQ multiplex PCR, yet TCRdb's version contains in-frame clones alone and is incomplete. For V, J and clone size, that table is used; D and trimming come from the DNA. The data hold about 230,000 clones, with approximately 80% observed a single time. The data were obtained in a study of blood T cell repertoires in COVID-19. At the level of the study: The cDNA or gDNA used as material had been derived from T cells, B-cell-depleted T cells, or PBMCs.

From germline, CDR1 is LGHDT and CDR2 YNNKEL (reference sequence). The CDR3 runs to 18 residues. V dropped 4 bases and J dropped 4; count of bases not matched to a gene: 15. The specimen was peripheral blood. The TCR comes from a woman between 50 and 59 years old with acute or convalescent COVID-19. The gene calls are TRBV3-1 (or the pseudogene TRBV3-2) and TRBJ1-2, with 10 positions matching TRBD1. CDR3 region: CASSLPFSDRGSAYGYTF. The CDR3 nucleotides read TGTGCCAGCAGCCTCCCTTTCTCGGACAGGGGGTCTGCCTATGGCTACACCTTC.